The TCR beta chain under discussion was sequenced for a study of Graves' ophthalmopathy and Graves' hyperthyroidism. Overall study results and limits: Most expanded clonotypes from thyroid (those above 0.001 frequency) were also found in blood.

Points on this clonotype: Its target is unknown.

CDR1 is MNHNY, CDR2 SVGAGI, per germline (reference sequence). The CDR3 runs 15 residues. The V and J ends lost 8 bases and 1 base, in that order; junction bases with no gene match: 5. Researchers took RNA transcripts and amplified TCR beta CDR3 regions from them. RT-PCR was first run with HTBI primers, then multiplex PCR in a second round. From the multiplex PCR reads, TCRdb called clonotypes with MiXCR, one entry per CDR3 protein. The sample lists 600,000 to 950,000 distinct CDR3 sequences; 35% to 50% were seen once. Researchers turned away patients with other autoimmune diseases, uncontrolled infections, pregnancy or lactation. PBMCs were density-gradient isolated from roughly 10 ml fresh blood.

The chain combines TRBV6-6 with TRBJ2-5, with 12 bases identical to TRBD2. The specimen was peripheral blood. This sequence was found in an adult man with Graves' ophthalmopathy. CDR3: CASLTSGGAQETQYF. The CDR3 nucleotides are TGTGCCAGCCTGACTAGCGGGGGCGCCCAAGAGACCCAGTACTTC.